This passage covers 4 T cell receptor beta chains from one sample sequenced in a study of OX40 agonist ivuxolimab in advanced cancers. This table comes from immunoSEQ multiplex PCR, and its TCRdb copy is limited to in-frame clones, with some not included. The repertoire includes roughly 100,000 clones, roughly 80% of them detected once, and 5.8% sits in the top ten. Sequenced material: CD4+ or CD8+ T cells sorted from blood, taken in a trial of the OX40 agonist ivuxolimab. The receptors were sampled from an adult with an advanced solid tumor such as melanoma, head and neck, liver or kidney cancer.

The chain links TRBV5-1 to TRBJ2-7, with 9 bases identical to TRBD1. The CDR3 is made up of 15 amino acids. Trimming took 0 bases from V and 6 from J; bases not matched to a gene: 7. Germline CDR1 is SGHRS and CDR2 is YFSETQ. DNA of the CDR3: TGCGCCAGCAGCTTGGAGGGGACAGGGACCGCCGAGCAGTACTTC. Residues: CASSLEGTGTAEQYF.

The chain links TRBV4-1 to TRBJ2-7; 12 positions match TRBD2. The CDR3 contains 16 residues. With V trimmed by 0 bases and J by 3 bases, 3 bases remained unmatched. Per germline, CDR1 MGHRA and CDR2 YSYEKL. Here the CDR3 reads CASSQDPSGGDYEQYF. CDR3 in DNA: TGCGCCAGCAGCCAAGATCCTAGCGGGGGGGACTACGAGCAGTACTTC.

The CDR3 DNA reads TGCGCCAGCAGCTTATTCCCAGCTGGGGACCAAGAGACCCAGTACTTC. This translates into CASSLFPAGDQETQYF. The chain links TRBV5-1 to TRBJ2-5; the D is unclear. The CDR3 has 16 residues. Germline values: CDR1 SGHRS, CDR2 YFSETQ. V was pared by 2 bases and J by 0 bases, with 14 bases between.

The chain joins TRBV18 to TRBJ2-2; D remains unclear. This CDR3 has 13 residues. V was pared by 2 bases and J by 5 bases, with 6 bases between. CDR1 and CDR2 (germline): KGHSH, LQKENI. CDR3 sequence reads: CASSPTRTGELFF. CDR3 sequence (DNA): TGTGCCAGCTCACCAACAAGAACCGGGGAGCTGTTTTTT.